This T cell receptor (beta chain) came from a study of blood T cell repertoires in COVID-19. The V gene's germline CDR1 is MDHEN and CDR2 SYDVKM. Trimming cost V 2 bases and J 0 bases, with 7 bases left between them. The CDR3 spans 15 residues. The repertoire was sequenced with immunoSEQ multiplex PCR; TCRdb's copy has only in-frame clones and lacks some. The sample holds approximately 250,000 clones, more than 85% seen once. Donors were grouped by their self-reported clinical history. The TCR sequence derives from a man aged 35-49 years who had been exposed to COVID-19. Sequenced sample: PBMCs or T cells enriched from blood (not recorded which). The rearrangement joins TRBV28 to TRBJ1-4, with no clear D. CDR3 nucleotides: TGTGCCAGCAGTTTAGGGCGGGCAACTAATGAAAAACTGTTTTTT. As protein: CASSLGRATNEKLFF.